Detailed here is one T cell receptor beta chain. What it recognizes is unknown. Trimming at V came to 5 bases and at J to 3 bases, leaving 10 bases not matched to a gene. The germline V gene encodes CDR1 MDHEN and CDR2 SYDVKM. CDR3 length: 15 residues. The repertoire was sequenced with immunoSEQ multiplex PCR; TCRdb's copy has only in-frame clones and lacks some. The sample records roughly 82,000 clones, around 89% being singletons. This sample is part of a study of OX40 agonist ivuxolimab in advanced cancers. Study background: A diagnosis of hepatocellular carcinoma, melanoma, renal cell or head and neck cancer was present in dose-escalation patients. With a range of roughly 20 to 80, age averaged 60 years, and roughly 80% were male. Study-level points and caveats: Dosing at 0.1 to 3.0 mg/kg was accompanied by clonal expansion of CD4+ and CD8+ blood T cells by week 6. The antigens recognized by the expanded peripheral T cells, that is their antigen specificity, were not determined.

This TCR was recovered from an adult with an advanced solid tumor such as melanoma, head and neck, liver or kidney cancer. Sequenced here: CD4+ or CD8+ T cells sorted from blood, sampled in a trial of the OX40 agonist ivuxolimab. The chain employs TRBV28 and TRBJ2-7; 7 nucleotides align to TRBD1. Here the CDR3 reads CASSEPGQHGYEQYF. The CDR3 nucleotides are TGTGCCAGCAGTGAACCGGGACAGCATGGCTACGAGCAGTACTTC.